This is a list of T cell receptor beta chains from one sample in a study of T cells in Graves' hyperthyroidism and ophthalmopathy. TCRdb passed the multiplex PCR reads through MiXCR, listing each CDR3 protein once. Among under 700,000 distinct CDR3 sequences listed, around 45% were seen once. What was sequenced was peripheral blood or thyroid tissue (not recorded which). The receptors were gathered from a woman under 30 with Graves' hyperthyroidism. CDR3s include the opening cysteine and the closing phenylalanine or tryptophan. Fields, in order: V gene, J gene, CDR3 protein.

V: TRBV29-1; J: TRBJ1-3; CDR3: CSLSSGNTIYF
V: TRBV29-1; J: TRBJ1-1; CDR3: CSVNPTGGGSEAFF
V: TRBV29-1; J: TRBJ1-6; CDR3: CSLADGNSPLHF
V: TRBV25-1; J: TRBJ1-2; CDR3: CASSEGFGGYGYTF
V: TRBV7-9; J: TRBJ1-1; CDR3: CASSLSRSEAFF
V: TRBV12-3/TRBV12-4; J: TRBJ2-5; CDR3: CASSVPGQGETQYF
V: TRBV9; J: TRBJ2-5; CDR3: CASSKSGSRETQYF
V: TRBV10-3; J: TRBJ1-1; CDR3: CAIEDREGDEAFF
V: TRBV10-3; J: TRBJ1-4; CDR3: CAIGDRNEKLFF
V: TRBV25-1; J: TRBJ2-7; CDR3: CASSYALAGANHEQYF
V: TRBV29-1; J: TRBJ1-1; CDR3: CSVRDGTEGTEAFF
V: TRBV10-3; J: TRBJ1-1; CDR3: CAISESKRGNTEAFF
V: TRBV2; J: TRBJ2-6; CDR3: CASSSDRWDRVIAGANVLTF
V: TRBV2; J: TRBJ2-7; CDR3: CASSELDRDNYEQYF
V: TRBV11-2; J: TRBJ1-2; CDR3: CASSGQTGAYGYTF
V: TRBV12-3/TRBV12-4; J: TRBJ2-2; CDR3: CASSTGVTGELFF
V: TRBV4-1; J: TRBJ2-7; CDR3: CASSLWTSGSYEQYF
V: TRBV12-5; J: TRBJ2-7; CDR3: CASGIYEQYF
V: TRBV2; J: TRBJ1-3; CDR3: CASSPLNTGLSGNTIYF
V: TRBV5-1; J: TRBJ2-5; CDR3: CASSLRTGQETQYF
V: TRBV10-3; J: TRBJ1-1; CDR3: CAICLGKNTEAFF
V: TRBV7-9; J: TRBJ2-7; CDR3: CASSLREATGYEQYF
V: TRBV5-4; J: TRBJ1-4; CDR3: CASSLNTNEKLFF
V: TRBV9; J: TRBJ1-1; CDR3: CASSNDRGALGPEAFF
V: TRBV10-3; J: TRBJ2-7; CDR3: CAISQGSGIQYF
V: TRBV29-1; J: TRBJ1-2; CDR3: CSSTRGTGGSYGYTF
V: TRBV29-1; J: TRBJ2-3; CDR3: CSSGGLAGGWGTDTQYF
V: TRBV29-1; J: TRBJ2-3; CDR3: CSVVSGLSSTDTQYF